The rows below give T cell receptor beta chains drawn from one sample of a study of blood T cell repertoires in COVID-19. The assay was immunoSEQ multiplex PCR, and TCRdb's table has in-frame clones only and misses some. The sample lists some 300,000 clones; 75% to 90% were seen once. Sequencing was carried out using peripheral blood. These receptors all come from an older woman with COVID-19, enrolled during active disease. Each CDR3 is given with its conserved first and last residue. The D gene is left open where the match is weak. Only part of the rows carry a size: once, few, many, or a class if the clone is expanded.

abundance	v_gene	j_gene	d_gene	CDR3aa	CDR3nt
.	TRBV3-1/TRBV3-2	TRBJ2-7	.	CASSQPQDYRSYEQYF	TGTGCCAGCAGCCAACCCCAGGACTACCGATCCTACGAGCAGTACTTC
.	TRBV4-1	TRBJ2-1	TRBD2	CASSHGAGGQFF	TGCGCCAGCAGCCATGGAGCGGGGGGGCAGTTCTTC
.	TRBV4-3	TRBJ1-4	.	CASSQDRGFGKLFF	TGCGCCAGCAGCCAAGACAGGGGATTCGGAAAACTGTTTTTT
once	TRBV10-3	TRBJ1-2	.	CAITKTDLLANYGYTF	TGTGCCATCACTAAGACTGACCTGTTAGCTAACTATGGCTACACCTTC
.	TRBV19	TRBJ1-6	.	CASTIGGAPSSPLHF	TGTGCCAGTACCATCGGAGGGGCGCCGAGTTCACCCCTCCACTTT
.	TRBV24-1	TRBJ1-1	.	CATSEGAKTEAFF	TGTGCCACCAGTGAGGGGGCGAAGACTGAAGCTTTCTTT
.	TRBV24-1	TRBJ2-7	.	CATSDRDYEQYF	TGTGCCACCAGTGACAGGGACTACGAGCAGTACTTC
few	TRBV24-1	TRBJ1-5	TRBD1	CATSDPGQEGQPQHF	TGTGCCACCAGTGACCCTGGACAGGAGGGTCAGCCCCAGCATTTT
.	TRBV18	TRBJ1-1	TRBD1	CASSLGQGETEAFF	TGTGCCAGCTCACTCGGACAGGGAGAAACTGAAGCTTTCTTT
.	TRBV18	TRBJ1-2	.	CASSPYTGNYGYTF	TGTGCCAGCTCACCATACACAGGGAACTATGGCTACACCTTC
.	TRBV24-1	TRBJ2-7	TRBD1	CATSDSGTGGEQYF	TGTGCCACCAGTGATTCCGGGACAGGGGGCGAGCAGTACTTC
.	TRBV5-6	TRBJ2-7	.	CASSLGRGALYEQYF	TGTGCCAGCAGCTTGGGTCGGGGGGCACTATACGAGCAGTACTTC
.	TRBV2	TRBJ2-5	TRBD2	CASSEVIAGGPRETQYF	TGTGCCAGCAGTGAAGTAATAGCGGGGGGGCCTCGGGAGACCCAGTACTTC
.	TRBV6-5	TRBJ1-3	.	CASRGVSSGNTIYF	TGTGCCTCCCGCGGGGTCAGCTCTGGAAACACCATATATTTT
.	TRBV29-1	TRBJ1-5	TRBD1	CSVEGTGNQPQHF	TGCAGCGTTGAGGGGACAGGCAATCAGCCCCAGCATTTT
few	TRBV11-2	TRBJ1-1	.	CASSAYSDYNTEAFF	TGTGCCAGCAGCGCATACTCGGACTATAACACTGAAGCTTTCTTT
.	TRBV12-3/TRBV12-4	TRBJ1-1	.	CASTSRGGAFF	TGTGCCAGCACTTCGAGGGGGGGAGCTTTCTTT
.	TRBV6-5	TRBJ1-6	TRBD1	CASSSAPGQGLHF	TGTGCCAGCAGCTCAGCCCCGGGACAGGGACTCCACTTT
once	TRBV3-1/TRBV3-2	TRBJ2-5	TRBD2	CASSQDAPTSGGGAVGKTQYF	TGTGCCAGCAGCCAAGATGCCCCTACGAGTGGCGGGGGGGCGGTCGGAAAGACCCAGTACTTC
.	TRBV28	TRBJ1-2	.	CASRPSGEWGYTF	TGTGCCAGCAGACCCTCGGGGGAGTGGGGCTACACCTTC
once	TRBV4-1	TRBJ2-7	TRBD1	CASSPKRRDSIYEQYF	TGCGCCAGCAGCCCTAAACGCCGGGACAGCATCTACGAGCAGTACTTC
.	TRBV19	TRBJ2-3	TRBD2	CASSIGDYPDTQYF	TGTGCCAGTAGTATTGGGGACTACCCAGATACGCAGTATTTT
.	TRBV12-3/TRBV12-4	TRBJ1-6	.	CASNPGSLYPLHF	TGTGCCAGCAATCCCGGGTCACTTTACCCCCTCCACTTT
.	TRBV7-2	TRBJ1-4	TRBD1	CASSPTGSGEKLFF	TGTGCCAGCAGCCCGACAGGGAGTGGCGAAAAACTGTTTTTT
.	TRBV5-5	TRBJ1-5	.	CASSLGGLGTQHF	TGTGCCAGCAGCTTGGGCGGACTCGGGACCCAGCATTTT
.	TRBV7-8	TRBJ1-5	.	CASSLSRPNQPQHF	TGTGCCAGCAGCTTAAGCAGGCCCAATCAGCCCCAGCATTTT
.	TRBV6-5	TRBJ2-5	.	CASSYEARSGEETQYF	TGTGCCAGCAGTTACGAGGCGCGATCGGGAGAAGAGACCCAGTACTTC
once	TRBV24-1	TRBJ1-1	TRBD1	CATSDTTGGNTEAFF	TGTGCCACCAGTGATACGACAGGGGGGAACACTGAAGCTTTCTTT